Below are 25 T cell receptor beta chains sequenced from a single sample in a study of blood T cell repertoires in COVID-19. TCRdb's copy holds only in-frame clones and misses some; the assay was immunoSEQ multiplex PCR. Here the sample spans over 350,000 clones, roughly 91% being singletons. Input material: peripheral blood. These receptors originate from a woman in her twenties or thirties with acute or convalescent COVID-19.

The chain has TRBV5-4 and TRBJ2-5, with 10 bases aligning to TRBD2. CDR1 and CDR2 from the germline V gene are SGHNT and YYREEE (reference sequence). The CDR3 is 15 residues long. V shed 2 bases and J 1 base; nucleotides not matched to a gene: 2. The CDR3 nucleotides read TGTGCCAGCAGCTTCGGACTAGCGGCCCAAGAGACCCAGTACTTC. Its translation is CASSFGLAAQETQYF.

The rearrangement joins TRBV28 to TRBJ1-6; D is perhaps TRBD1 (6 bases). Trimming took off 5 bases at V and 7 bases at J, with 15 bases between the two ends. Germline lookup yields CDR1 MDHEN and CDR2 SYDVKM. This CDR3 region has 15 residues. CDR3 coding DNA: TGTGCCAGCAGTGGTGAAACAGGGAAAAATTCACCCCTCCACTTT. Residues: CASSGETGKNSPLHF.

This clone is a singleton in its sample. The chain has TRBV6-2 or TRBV6-3 and TRBJ1-1; the D gene is possibly TRBD1 (6 bases). The CDR3 loop spans 15 amino acids. Germline values: CDR1 MNHEY, CDR2 SVGEGT. The V gene lost 5 bases and the J gene lost 1 base, with 14 bases spanning the gap. CDR3 in amino acids: CASSPLTGPNTEAFF. The CDR3 DNA follows: TGTGCCAGCAGTCCCTTAACAGGGCCGAACACTGAAGCTTTCTTT.

The V and J genes are TRBV9 and TRBJ2-7, with D possibly matching TRBD1 (5 bases). CDR3 length: 14 residues. The germline V and J ends were trimmed by 0 bases and 4 bases, with 11 bases remaining between them. The germline V gene encodes CDR1 SGDLS and CDR2 YYNGEE. The CDR3 DNA sequence: TGTGCCAGCAGCGTAGGAGTGGCAGGGTACGAGCAGTACTTC. Its translation is CASSVGVAGYEQYF.

The genes are TRBV6-1 and TRBJ1-2, with 8 positions matching TRBD1. Germline CDR1 reads MNHNS; CDR2 reads SASEGT. The junction had 9 bases not matched to a gene; V was cut back by 3 bases and J by 3 bases. This CDR3 contains 16 residues. The CDR3 DNA reads TGTGCCAGCAGTGACTACCCGGGACAGGCGGACTATGGCTACACCTTC. It encodes CASSDYPGQADYGYTF.

The chain uses TRBV2 and TRBJ1-6; D is unclear. The CDR3 contains 14 residues. Trimming left V 3 bases short and J 6 bases short, with 9 bases between. Per the germline V gene, CDR1 is SNHLY and CDR2 is FYNNEI. CDR3 nucleotides: TGTGCCAGCAGTGATCGATCCAGTAATTCACCCCTCCACTTT. This codes for CASSDRSSNSPLHF.

The chain uses TRBV9 and TRBJ2-1; a possible D gene is TRBD1 (6 bases). The CDR3 is 15 residues long. CDR1 is SGDLS and CDR2 is YYNGEE in the germline V gene. V was cut by 2 bases and J by 3 bases, with 12 bases left in between. This CDR3 is CASSVGDKLYNEQFF. The CDR3 DNA reads TGTGCCAGCAGCGTTGGGGACAAACTCTACAATGAGCAGTTCTTC.

The gene calls are TRBV9 and TRBJ2-3; 8 nucleotides match TRBD2. Germline CDR1 is SGDLS and CDR2 is YYNGEE. Losses at the gene ends were 3 bases for V and 4 bases for J; bases not matched to a gene: 7. The CDR3 has 15 amino acids. Here the CDR3 reads CASSEGTSGADTQYF. The DNA for the CDR3 is TGTGCCAGCAGCGAAGGGACTAGTGGTGCAGATACGCAGTATTTT.

V and J are TRBV3-1 (or the pseudogene TRBV3-2) and TRBJ2-7; a weak D match, TRBD1 (5 bases). The CDR3 totals 11 residues. Germline values: CDR1 LGHDT, CDR2 YNNKEL (reference sequence). CDR3 in DNA: TGTGCAACAGGCCTACCCTACGAGCAGTACTTC. Its translation is CATGLPYEQYF.

The chain joins TRBV9 to TRBJ2-5; 11 nucleotides agree with TRBD2. From germline, CDR1 is SGDLS and CDR2 YYNGEE. This CDR3 has 17 amino acids. V lost 1 base to trimming and J lost 5 bases; unmatched junction nucleotides: 10. CDR3: CASSVTTTLAGDETQYF. As DNA, the CDR3 is TGTGCCAGCAGCGTAACGACAACACTAGCGGGGGATGAGACCCAGTACTTC.

The chain uses TRBV7-3 and TRBJ2-1; 8 bases match TRBD2. Germline V lookup: CDR1 SGHTA, CDR2 FQGTGA. V lost 5 bases and J lost 3; bases outside the gene matches: 18. CDR3 length: 19 amino acids. Here the CDR3 reads CASSPSGAGGPTVYNEQFF. CDR3 DNA: TGTGCCAGCAGCCCCAGCGGGGCGGGGGGCCCCACTGTCTACAATGAGCAGTTCTTC.

As to this clone: Distinct nucleotide sequences in the sample also encode this CDR3. This chain links TRBV2 with TRBJ2-3, with 7 nucleotides matching TRBD2. Germline V gene sequence: CDR1 SNHLY, CDR2 FYNNEI. V shed 6 bases, J shed 1 base, and the junction held 1 base outside the gene matches. The CDR3 runs to 13 residues. CDR3 nucleotide sequence: TGTGCCAGCAGCCGGGGGGGCACAGATACGCAGTATTTT. Residues: CASSRGGTDTQYF.

The genes are TRBV2 and TRBJ2-2, with TRBD2 as a possible D gene (6 bases). The CDR3 extends over 14 amino acids. Germline loops: CDR1 SNHLY, CDR2 FYNNEI. V was shortened by 4 bases and J by 6 bases, with 12 bases between the two germline ends. The CDR3 region is CASSVTSSAGELFF. CDR3 coding DNA: TGTGCCAGCAGTGTCACTAGCAGCGCCGGGGAGCTGTTTTTT.

The count of this clone is one. Distinct nucleotide sequences in the sample also encode this CDR3. CDR3: CASSLTSGGEQFF. CDR3 nucleotide sequence: TGCGCCAGCAGCTTGACGTCCGGGGGGGAGCAGTTCTTC. V and J are TRBV5-1 and TRBJ2-1, with 7 nucleotides matching TRBD2. There are 13 residues in the CDR3. The V gene end was trimmed by 1 base and the J gene end by 10 bases; junction bases not matched to a gene: 5. Germline-derived CDR1 and CDR2 are SGHRS and YFSETQ.

This clone was counted between two and nine times. This chain uses TRBV7-3 with TRBJ2-2, with D maybe TRBD2 (5 bases). The CDR3 loop spans 15 amino acids. In germline, CDR1 is SGHTA, CDR2 FQGTGA. The germline V and J ends were trimmed by 2 bases and 0 bases, with 7 bases remaining between them. This CDR3 is CASSLGLTNTGELFF. Here the CDR3 DNA reads TGTGCCAGCAGCTTAGGACTGACGAACACCGGGGAGCTGTTTTTT.

The rearrangement joins TRBV5-1 to TRBJ2-5; possible D gene TRBD1, 6 bases. Germline V lookup: CDR1 SGHRS, CDR2 YFSETQ. V lost 0 bases and J lost 6, with 15 bases in between. The CDR3 is 15 residues long. This CDR3 reads CASSLAIQGRKTQYF. Here the CDR3 DNA reads TGCGCCAGCAGCTTGGCTATCCAGGGGCGGAAGACCCAGTACTTC.

The chain carries TRBV5-1 and TRBJ2-7; 8 positions agree with TRBD1. Germline lookup yields CDR1 SGHRS and CDR2 YFSETQ. V was pared by 0 bases and J by 1 base, with 6 bases of the junction left unmatched. The CDR3 totals 16 residues. The CDR3 bases are TGCGCCAGCAGCTTGGAACGACAGGGGTCATCCTACGAGCAGTACTTC. It translates to CASSLERQGSSYEQYF.

The genes are TRBV9 and TRBJ2-5; 9 bases align to TRBD2. This CDR3 region has 16 residues. Germline V CDR1 and CDR2: SGDLS, YYNGEE. V lost 0 bases to trimming and J lost 2 bases; unmatched junction nucleotides: 5. The CDR3, as DNA: TGTGCCAGCAGCGTAGGACTAGCGGATGGGCAAGAGACCCAGTACTTC. Translating it yields CASSVGLADGQETQYF.

The gene calls are TRBV2 and TRBJ2-7, with D perhaps TRBD2 (6 bases). Germline-derived CDR1 and CDR2 are SNHLY and FYNNEI. Trimming shortened V by 3 bases and J by 8 bases, and 8 bases separated the two germline ends. The CDR3 length is 11 residues. The CDR3 spells CASSEGGKQYF. The CDR3 coding sequence is TGTGCCAGCAGTGAGGGGGGAAAGCAGTACTTC.

This rearrangement joins TRBV2 to TRBJ2-1; D is ambiguous. Germline V gene sequence: CDR1 SNHLY, CDR2 FYNNEI. V lost 4 bases, J lost 3 bases, and 10 bases lay in between. This CDR3 has 14 amino acids. CDR3 amino acids: CASSGHIHYNEQFF. CDR3 sequence (DNA): TGTGCCAGCAGTGGTCACATCCACTACAATGAGCAGTTCTTC.

The chain couples TRBV28 to TRBJ2-7; D may be TRBD2 (6 bases). This CDR3 is 15 amino acids long. Germline V lookup: CDR1 MDHEN, CDR2 SYDVKM. Trimming removed 4 bases from V and 0 bases from J, with 13 bases in between. The CDR3 protein is CASSWKTRGSYEQYF. In DNA form, the CDR3 reads TGTGCCAGCAGTTGGAAGACGCGGGGCTCCTACGAGCAGTACTTC.

CDR3 residues: CASSSQGGNQPQHF. The CDR3 DNA reads as TGTGCCAGCAGCTCGCAGGGCGGCAATCAGCCCCAGCATTTT. The chain is built from TRBV7-9 and TRBJ1-5, with D perhaps TRBD1 (5 bases). The V and J ends lost 4 bases and 2 bases respectively, with 9 bases between them. Per germline, CDR1 SEHNR and CDR2 FQNEAQ (reference sequence). This CDR3 is 14 amino acids long.

The chain has TRBV10-3 and TRBJ1-3; TRBD1 aligns across 12 bases. The CDR3 runs to 12 residues. V was pared by 11 bases and J by 7 bases, with 3 bases of the junction left unmatched. Germline assignment: CDR1 ENHRY and CDR2 SYGVKD. CDR3 amino acids: CAAGTGGNTIYF. As DNA, the CDR3 is TGTGCCGCCGGGACAGGGGGCAACACCATATATTTT.

V gene TRBV9 combines with J gene TRBJ2-1; D call uncertain. V was clipped by 4 bases and J by 8 bases, with 16 bases between them. The CDR3 has 14 residues. Per germline, CDR1 SGDLS and CDR2 YYNGEE. For the CDR3, the DNA is TGTGCCAGCAGCCCGGATGGTGGTGACTATGAGCAGTTCTTC. As protein: CASSPDGGDYEQFF.

The chain has TRBV19 and TRBJ1-4, with TRBD1 as a possible D gene (6 bases). The V gene's germline CDR1 is LNHDA and CDR2 SQIVND (reference sequence). V was cut by 5 bases and J by 3 bases, with 16 bases left in between. The CDR3 consists of 16 residues. In DNA, the CDR3 is TGTGCCAGTAGTCCCTATGGGGGCGGCCCTAATGAAAAACTGTTTTTT. Protein product: CASSPYGGGPNEKLFF.